Presented here are 6 T cell receptor beta chains from one specimen sequenced in a study of vaccination and CD4 T cells after COVID-19. TCRdb re-analysed the PCR reads in MiXCR, keeping a single row per CDR3 protein. The table shows about 21,000 distinct CDR3 sequences, with 50% to 60% occurring only once. Sequences were derived from CD4+ T cells from blood, sampled before SARS-CoV-2 vaccination. These receptor sequences come from a human donor who had recovered from COVID-19.

This clonotype appeared a few times. This chain connects TRBV20-1 to TRBJ2-5; the D gene is possibly TRBD1 (7 bases). Germline CDR1 reads DFQATT; CDR2 reads SNEGSKA (reference sequence). V was trimmed by 2 bases and J by 4 bases, leaving 11 bases between them. The CDR3 totals 13 residues. The CDR3 loop is CSARSQGGETQYF. As DNA, the CDR3 is TGCAGTGCTAGATCTCAGGGGGGAGAGACCCAGTACTTC.

The chain couples TRBV6-5 to TRBJ2-3; 11 positions agree with TRBD2. The CDR3 is 18 amino acids. CDR1 is MNHEY and CDR2 is SVGAGI in the germline V gene. V lost 4 bases to trimming and J lost 11 bases; unmatched junction nucleotides: 20. DNA of the CDR3: TGTGCCAGCAGTTCACTAAGACCCCTCATAGCGGGAGGGACCCAGCAGTATTTT. Translated: CASSSLRPLIAGGTQQYF.

This clonotype was observed a handful of times. The rearrangement uses TRBV2 and TRBJ1-5; no firm D call. Germline V lookup: CDR1 SNHLY, CDR2 FYNNEI. The CDR3 has 12 amino acids. The V gene lost 6 bases and the J gene lost 5 bases, with 8 bases spanning the gap. The CDR3 sequence is CASSSRDQPQHF. CDR3 bases: TGTGCCAGCAGCTCCAGAGATCAGCCCCAGCATTTT.

Concerning this clonotype: The CDR3 ends on some other residue instead of the conserved phenylalanine or tryptophan, so this is likely a read error. This sequence joins TRBV6-2 or TRBV6-3 and TRBJ1-2; tentative D call: TRBD1 (5 bases). Trimming stripped 6 bases from V and 5 bases from J, with 7 bases between. The V gene's germline CDR1 is MNHEY and CDR2 SVGEGT. The CDR3 has 11 amino acids. The CDR3 coding sequence is TGTGCCAGCAGCAGGGCTTATGGCTACACCCTC. Its protein product is CASSRAYGYTL.

The V gene is TRBV30, the J gene TRBJ1-2; 7 positions match TRBD1. Germline CDR1 GTSNPN, CDR2 SVGIG (reference sequence). The CDR3 has 16 residues. V gave up 0 bases and J gave up 6 bases; unmatched junction bases: 13. The chain's CDR3 is CAWSVLWGQGDNGYTF. The CDR3 DNA follows: TGTGCCTGGAGTGTATTATGGGGCCAGGGGGATAATGGCTACACCTTC. Using reference TRBV30 and TRBJ1-2 for the parts outside the CDR3, the full variable domain is SQTIHQWPATLVQPVGSPLSLECTVEGTSNPNLYWYRQAAGRGLQLLFYSVGIGQISSEVPQNLSASRPQDRQFILSSKKLLLSDSGFYLCAWSVLWGQGDNGYTFGSGTRLTVV.

The chain carries TRBV14 and TRBJ1-6; 8 bases are a match to TRBD1. The trim removed 6 bases at V and 9 bases at J, leaving 7 bases unmatched. The CDR3 loop spans 14 amino acids. The germline CDR1 and CDR2 sequences are SGHDN and FVKESK. The CDR3 spells CASSPTGVGSPLHF. The CDR3 region has the DNA TGTGCCAGCAGTCCGACAGGGGTGGGTTCACCCCTCCACTTT.